The entry that follows covers one T cell receptor (beta chain) sequence. Its antigen is not identified. The source of the sample is a study of siplizumab effects on memory and regulatory T cells. Study observations and caveats: Among sequences traceable to unstimulated CD4+ memory cells, alloreactive ones were significantly reduced by siplizumab. Under siplizumab, an average about 70% of mappable alloreactive CD4+ clones were Treg-derived, compared with under 35% in controls. Sequences below about 10^-5 frequency were poorly captured, limiting mapping of alloreactive clones.

The CDR3 loop spans 14 amino acids. V was pared by 6 bases and J by 8 bases, with 7 bases of the junction left unmatched. Per germline, CDR1 MNHNY and CDR2 SVGAGI (reference sequence). Libraries were prepared by immunoSEQ multiplex PCR; TCRdb keeps only in-frame clonotypes and omits some of them. Among nearly 85,000 clones listed, approximately 88% were seen once. The chain uses TRBV6-6 and TRBJ1-4; 9 bases are shared with TRBD1. The specimen was Tregs sorted from blood. The source is a human donor in good health. The CDR3 DNA reads as TGTGCCAGCAGGACGGGACAGGGAAGAGAAAAACTGTTTTTT. Encoded protein: CASRTGQGREKLFF.